This T cell receptor (beta chain) was profiled in a study of blood T cells in healthy people across ages. Findings and caveats of the study: Measured against age, TCR beta diversity per million T cells decreased in a roughly linear manner.

This clonotype has only a few counts. As yet, its antigen is unknown. A second roughly 7 to 12 cycle PCR used barcoded and J-beta primers. Researchers report that each sample yielded at least 2.5 million CDR3-containing paired-end reads. MiXCR, run by TCRdb on the 5' RACE reads, gives a single entry per CDR3 protein. In the table there are some 710,000 distinct CDR3 sequences, approximately 21% of which are singletons. The draw of peripheral blood yielded ten milliliters from each donor. With 2 bases clipped from V and 3 bases from J, the junction kept 7 bases outside the gene matches. Germline-derived CDR1 and CDR2 are SQVTM and ANQGSEA. This CDR3 is built from 14 residues.

Sequenced material: blood. The sequence was obtained from a man in his 70s in good health. The chain links TRBV29-1 to TRBJ2-7; 7 bases map to TRBD2. DNA for the CDR3: TGCAGCGTTGAATCGGGGGGAAACCTCTACGAGCAGTACTTC. Translation: CSVESGGNLYEQYF.